This T cell receptor (beta chain) stems from a study of OX40 agonist ivuxolimab in advanced cancers. Study-wide findings and caveats: The 0.1-3.0 mg/kg partial responders had among the lowest clonal expansion.

V was trimmed by 5 bases and J by 6 bases, leaving 10 bases between them. Per germline, CDR1 SSHAT and CDR2 FNYEAQ (reference sequence). The CDR3 has 13 amino acids. Autoimmune disease history or systemic immunosuppression led to patients being barred. TCRdb's copy holds only in-frame clones and misses some; the assay was immunoSEQ multiplex PCR. There are about 61,000 clones in the sample; about 86% occur only once, and about 1.2% lies in the top ten. Worth noting for this clone: Antigen specificity is unknown.

Sequenced here: CD4+ or CD8+ T cells sorted from blood, sampled in a trial of the OX40 agonist ivuxolimab. The chain has TRBV7-7 and TRBJ2-2, with TRBD1 as a possible D gene (6 bases). The receptor's source is an adult with an advanced solid tumor such as melanoma, head and neck, liver or kidney cancer. The CDR3 loop is CASSLHRAGELFF. The CDR3 bases are TGTGCCAGCAGCCTCCACAGGGCCGGGGAGCTGTTTTTT.